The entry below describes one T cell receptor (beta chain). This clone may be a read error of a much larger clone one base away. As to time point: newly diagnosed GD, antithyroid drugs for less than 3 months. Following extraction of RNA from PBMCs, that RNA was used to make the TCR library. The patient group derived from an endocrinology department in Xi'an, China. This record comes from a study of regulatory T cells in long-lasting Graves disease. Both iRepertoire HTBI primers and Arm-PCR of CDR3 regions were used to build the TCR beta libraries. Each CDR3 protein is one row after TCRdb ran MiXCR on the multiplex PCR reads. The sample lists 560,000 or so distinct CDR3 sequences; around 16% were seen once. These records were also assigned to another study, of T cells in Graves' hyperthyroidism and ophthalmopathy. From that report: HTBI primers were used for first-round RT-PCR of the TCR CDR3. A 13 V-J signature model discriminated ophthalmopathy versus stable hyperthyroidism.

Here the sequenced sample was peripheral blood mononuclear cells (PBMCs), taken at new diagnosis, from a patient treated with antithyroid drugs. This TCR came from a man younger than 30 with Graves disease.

CDR3 nucleotide sequence: TGTGCCAGCAGTCGGACAGGCCACTATGGCCACACCTTC. Translated: CASSRTGHYGHTF. The chain recombines TRBV7-2 with TRBJ1-2; 7 nucleotides agree with TRBD1. The germline V gene has CDR1 SGHTA and CDR2 FQGNSA. The CDR3 totals 13 residues.